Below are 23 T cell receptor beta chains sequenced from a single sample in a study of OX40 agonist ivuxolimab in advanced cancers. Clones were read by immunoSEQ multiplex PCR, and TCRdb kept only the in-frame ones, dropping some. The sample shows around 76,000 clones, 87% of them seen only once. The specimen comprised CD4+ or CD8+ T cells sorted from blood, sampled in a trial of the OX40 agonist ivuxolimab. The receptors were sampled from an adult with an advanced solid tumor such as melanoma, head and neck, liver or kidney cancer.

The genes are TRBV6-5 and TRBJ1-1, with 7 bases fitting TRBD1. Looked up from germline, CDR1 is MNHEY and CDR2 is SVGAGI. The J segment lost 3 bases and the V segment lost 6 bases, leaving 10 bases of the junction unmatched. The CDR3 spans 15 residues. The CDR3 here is CASRRLQGLDTEAFF. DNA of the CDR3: TGTGCCAGCAGAAGATTACAGGGGTTGGACACTGAAGCTTTCTTT.

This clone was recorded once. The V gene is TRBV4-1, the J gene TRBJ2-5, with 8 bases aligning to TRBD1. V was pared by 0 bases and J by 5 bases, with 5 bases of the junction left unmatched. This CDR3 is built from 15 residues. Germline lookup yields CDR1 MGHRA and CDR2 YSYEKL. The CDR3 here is CASSQEPRQGETQYF. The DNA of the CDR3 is TGCGCCAGCAGCCAAGAACCCCGACAGGGGGAGACCCAGTACTTC.

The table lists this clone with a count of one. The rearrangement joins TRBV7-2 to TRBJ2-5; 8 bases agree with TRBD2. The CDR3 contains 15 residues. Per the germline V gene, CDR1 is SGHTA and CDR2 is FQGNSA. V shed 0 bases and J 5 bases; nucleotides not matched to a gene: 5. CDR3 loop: CASSLAGLVIETQYF. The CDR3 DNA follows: TGTGCCAGCAGCTTAGCGGGACTAGTTATTGAGACCCAGTACTTC.

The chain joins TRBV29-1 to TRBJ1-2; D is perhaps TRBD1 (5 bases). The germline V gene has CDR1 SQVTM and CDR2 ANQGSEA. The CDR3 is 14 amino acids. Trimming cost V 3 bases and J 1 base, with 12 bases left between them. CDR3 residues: CSVDDSNLNYGYTF. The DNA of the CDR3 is TGCAGCGTTGATGACAGCAACCTTAACTATGGCTACACCTTC.

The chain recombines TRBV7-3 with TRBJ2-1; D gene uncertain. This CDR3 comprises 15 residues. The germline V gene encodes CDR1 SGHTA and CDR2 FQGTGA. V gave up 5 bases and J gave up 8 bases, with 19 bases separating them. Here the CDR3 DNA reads TGTGCCAGCAGCGTTCGTTATGGCTTTAGGTATGAGCAGTTCTTC. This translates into CASSVRYGFRYEQFF.

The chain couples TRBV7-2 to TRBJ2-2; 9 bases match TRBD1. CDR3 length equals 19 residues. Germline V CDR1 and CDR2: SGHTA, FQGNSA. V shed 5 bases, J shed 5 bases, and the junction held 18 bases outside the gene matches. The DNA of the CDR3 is TGTGCCAGCAGCCGTAGCAGACAGGGGGGGAATAGTAGAACCGGGGAGCTGTTTTTT. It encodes CASSRSRQGGNSRTGELFF.

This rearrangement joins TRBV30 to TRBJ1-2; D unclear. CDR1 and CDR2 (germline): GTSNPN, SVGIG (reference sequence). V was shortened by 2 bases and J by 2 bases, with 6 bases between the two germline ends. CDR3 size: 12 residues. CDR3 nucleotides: TGTGCCTGGAGTAAGCGAAACTATGGCTACACCTTC. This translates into CAWSKRNYGYTF. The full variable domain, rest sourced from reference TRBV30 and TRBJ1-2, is SQTIHQWPATLVQPVGSPLSLECTVEGTSNPNLYWYRQAAGRGLQLLFYSVGIGQISSEVPQNLSASRPQDRQFILSSKKLLLSDSGFYLCAWSKRNYGYTFGSGTRLTVV.

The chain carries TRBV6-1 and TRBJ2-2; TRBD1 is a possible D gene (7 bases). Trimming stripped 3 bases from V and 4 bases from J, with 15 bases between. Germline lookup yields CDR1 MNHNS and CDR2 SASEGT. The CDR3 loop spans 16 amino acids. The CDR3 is CASSDLRQGGTGELFF. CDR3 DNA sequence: TGTGCCAGCAGTGACCTGAGACAGGGAGGCACCGGGGAGCTGTTTTTT.

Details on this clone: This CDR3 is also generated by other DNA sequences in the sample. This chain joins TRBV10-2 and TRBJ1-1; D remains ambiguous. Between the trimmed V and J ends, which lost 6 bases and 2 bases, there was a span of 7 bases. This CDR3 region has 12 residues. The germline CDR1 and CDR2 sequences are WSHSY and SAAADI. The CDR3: CASREGNTEAFF. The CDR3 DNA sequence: TGCGCCAGCAGAGAAGGAAACACTGAAGCTTTCTTT.

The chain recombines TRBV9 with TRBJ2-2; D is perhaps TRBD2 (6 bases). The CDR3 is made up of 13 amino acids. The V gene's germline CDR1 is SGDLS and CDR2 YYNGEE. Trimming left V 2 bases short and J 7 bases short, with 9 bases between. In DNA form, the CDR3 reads TGTGCCAGCAGCGTCGGAGGGTTCGGGGAGCTGTTTTTT. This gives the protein CASSVGGFGELFF.

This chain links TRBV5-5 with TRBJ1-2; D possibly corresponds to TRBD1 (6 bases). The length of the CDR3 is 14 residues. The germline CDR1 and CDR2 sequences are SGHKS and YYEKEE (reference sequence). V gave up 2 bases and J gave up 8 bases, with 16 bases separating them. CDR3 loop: CASSFRDTPKGYTF. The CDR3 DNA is TGTGCCAGCAGCTTCCGGGACACGCCAAAAGGCTACACCTTC.

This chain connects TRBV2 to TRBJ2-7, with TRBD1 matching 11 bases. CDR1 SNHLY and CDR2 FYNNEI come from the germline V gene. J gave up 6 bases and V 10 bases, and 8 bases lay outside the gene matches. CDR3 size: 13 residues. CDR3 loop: CATEGQGGIEQYF. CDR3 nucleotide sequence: TGTGCCACCGAGGGACAGGGGGGAATCGAGCAGTACTTC. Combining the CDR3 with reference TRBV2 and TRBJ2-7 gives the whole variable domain EPEVTQTPSHQVTQMGQEVILRCVPISNHLYFYWYRQILGQKVEFLVSFYNNEISEKSEIFDDQFSVERPDGSNFTLKIRSTKLEDSAMYFCATEGQGGIEQYFGPGTRLTVT.

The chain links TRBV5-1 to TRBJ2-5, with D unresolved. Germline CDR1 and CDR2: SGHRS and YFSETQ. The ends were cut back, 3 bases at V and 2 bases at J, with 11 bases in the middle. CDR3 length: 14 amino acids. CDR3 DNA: TGCGCCAGCAGCTATAGCAGGAGTCAAGAGACCCAGTACTTC. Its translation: CASSYSRSQETQYF. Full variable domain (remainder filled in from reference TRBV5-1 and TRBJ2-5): KAGVTQTPRYLIKTRGQQVTLSCSPISGHRSVSWYQQTPGQGLQFLFEYFSETQRNKGNFPGRFSGRQFSNSRSEMNVSTLELGDSALYLCASSYSRSQETQYFGPGTRLLVL.

DNA for the CDR3: TGTGCCAGTAGTATAGATTCAGCGAACTATGGCTACACCTTC. It yields the protein CASSIDSANYGYTF. V usage is TRBV19 and J usage is TRBJ1-2; D remains ambiguous. Germline lookup yields CDR1 LNHDA and CDR2 SQIVND (reference sequence). CDR3 size: 14 residues. V dropped 0 bases and J dropped 2 bases, with 7 bases sitting between them.

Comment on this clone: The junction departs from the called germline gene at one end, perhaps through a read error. CDR3: CATSLGRAFF. The CDR3 region has the DNA TGTGCCACCAGTCTGGGACGGGCTTTCTTT. The chain uses TRBV6-1 and TRBJ1-1; D may be TRBD1 (5 bases). CDR1 is MNHNS, CDR2 SASEGT, per germline. CDR3 length equals 10 residues.

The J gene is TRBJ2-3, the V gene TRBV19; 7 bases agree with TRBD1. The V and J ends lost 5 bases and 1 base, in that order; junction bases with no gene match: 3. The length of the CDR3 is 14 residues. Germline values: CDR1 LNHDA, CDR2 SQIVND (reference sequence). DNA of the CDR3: TGTGCCAGTAGTGAGACAGGGCGCACAGATACGCAGTATTTT. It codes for CASSETGRTDTQYF.

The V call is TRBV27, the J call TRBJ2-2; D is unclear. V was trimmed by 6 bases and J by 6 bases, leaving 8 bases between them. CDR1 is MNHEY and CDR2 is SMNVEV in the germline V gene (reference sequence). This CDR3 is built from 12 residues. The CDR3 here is CASRPMAGELFF. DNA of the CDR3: TGTGCCAGCAGGCCTATGGCCGGGGAGCTGTTTTTT.

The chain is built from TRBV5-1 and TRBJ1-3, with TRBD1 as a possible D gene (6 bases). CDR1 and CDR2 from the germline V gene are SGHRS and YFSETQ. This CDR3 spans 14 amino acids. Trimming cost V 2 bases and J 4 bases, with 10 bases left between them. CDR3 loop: CASSLQGTGNTIYF. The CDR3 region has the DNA TGCGCCAGCAGCTTACAGGGCACGGGAAACACCATATATTTT.

The CDR3 sequence: CSVEDGKMSNQPQHF. In nucleotides, the CDR3 is TGCAGCGTTGAAGACGGGAAAATGAGCAATCAGCCCCAGCATTTT. The V call is TRBV29-1, the J call TRBJ1-5, with D uncertain. Trimming pared 0 bases from V and 1 base from J, leaving 10 bases between. CDR1 is SQVTM, CDR2 ANQGSEA, per germline. The CDR3 contains 15 residues.

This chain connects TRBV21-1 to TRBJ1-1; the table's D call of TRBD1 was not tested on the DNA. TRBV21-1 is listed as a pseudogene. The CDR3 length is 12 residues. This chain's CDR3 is CARTEMNTEAFF. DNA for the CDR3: TGTGCCAGGACAGAAATGAACACTGAAGCTTTCTTT.

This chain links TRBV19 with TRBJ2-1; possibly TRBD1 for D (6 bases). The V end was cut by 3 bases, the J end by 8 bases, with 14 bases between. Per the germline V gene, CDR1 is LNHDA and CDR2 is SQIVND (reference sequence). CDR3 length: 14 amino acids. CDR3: CASSIGTPLDEQFF. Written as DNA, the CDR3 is TGTGCCAGTAGTATCGGGACACCCTTGGATGAGCAGTTCTTC.

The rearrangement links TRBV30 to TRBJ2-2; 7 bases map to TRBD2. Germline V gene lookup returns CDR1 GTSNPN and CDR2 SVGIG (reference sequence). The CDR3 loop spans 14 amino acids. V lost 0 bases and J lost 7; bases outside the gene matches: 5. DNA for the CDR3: TGTGCCTGGAGTGTCTTAGGGAGGGGCGGGGAGCTGTTTTTT. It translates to CAWSVLGRGGELFF. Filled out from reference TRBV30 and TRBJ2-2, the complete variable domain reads SQTIHQWPATLVQPVGSPLSLECTVEGTSNPNLYWYRQAAGRGLQLLFYSVGIGQISSEVPQNLSASRPQDRQFILSSKKLLLSDSGFYLCAWSVLGRGGELFFGEGSRLTVL.

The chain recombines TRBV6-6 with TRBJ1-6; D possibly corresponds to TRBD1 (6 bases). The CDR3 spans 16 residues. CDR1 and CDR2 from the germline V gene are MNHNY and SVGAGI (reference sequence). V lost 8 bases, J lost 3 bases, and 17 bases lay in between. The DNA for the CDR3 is TGTGCCAGCCGTAGGGGGGGCGAACTCTATAATTCACCCCTCCACTTT. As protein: CASRRGGELYNSPLHF.